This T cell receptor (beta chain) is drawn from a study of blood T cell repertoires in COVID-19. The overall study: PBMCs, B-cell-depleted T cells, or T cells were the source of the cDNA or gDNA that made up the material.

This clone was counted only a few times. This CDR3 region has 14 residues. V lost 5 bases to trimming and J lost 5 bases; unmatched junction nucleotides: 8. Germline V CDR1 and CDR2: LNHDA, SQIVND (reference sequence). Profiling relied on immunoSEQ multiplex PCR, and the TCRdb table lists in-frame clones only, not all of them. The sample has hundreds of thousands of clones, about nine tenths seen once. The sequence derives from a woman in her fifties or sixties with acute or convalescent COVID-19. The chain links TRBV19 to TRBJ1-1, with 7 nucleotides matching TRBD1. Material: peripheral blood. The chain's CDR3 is CASSPQGGRTEAFF. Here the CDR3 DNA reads TGTGCCAGTAGTCCGCAGGGGGGAAGGACTGAAGCTTTCTTT.